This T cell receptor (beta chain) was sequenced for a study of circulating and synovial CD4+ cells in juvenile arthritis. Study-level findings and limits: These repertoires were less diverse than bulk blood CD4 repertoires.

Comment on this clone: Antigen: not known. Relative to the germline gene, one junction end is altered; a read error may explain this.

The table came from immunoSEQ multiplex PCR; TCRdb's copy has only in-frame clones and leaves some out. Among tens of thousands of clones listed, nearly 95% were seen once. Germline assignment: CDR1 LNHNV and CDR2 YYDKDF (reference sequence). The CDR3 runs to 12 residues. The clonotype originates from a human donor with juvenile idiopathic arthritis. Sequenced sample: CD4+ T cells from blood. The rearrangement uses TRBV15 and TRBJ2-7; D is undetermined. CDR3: CATGRGVREQYF. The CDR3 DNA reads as TGTGCCACCGGCAGAGGAGTGCGCGAGCAGTACTTC.